These T cell receptor beta chains were read from a single sample in a study of Graves' ophthalmopathy and Graves' hyperthyroidism. TCRdb called the multiplex PCR reads again in MiXCR, with one record for every CDR3 protein. The table records roughly 500,000 distinct CDR3 sequences, around an eighth of them present only once. Material: blood. Every receptor here comes from a woman in her 30s with Graves' ophthalmopathy. The CDR3 runs from the conserved cysteine through the conserved F or W. D genes are given only for firm matches. Not all rows give a size; the values are once, few, many and, for expanded clones, a class.

TRBJ1-3 | TRBV28 | NA | NA | CASRPAGGNTIYF | TGTGCCAGCAGACCGGCGGGAGGAAACACCATATATTTT
TRBJ2-5 | TRBV7-9 | NA | many | CASSSQGTPQETQYF | TGTGCCAGCAGCTCGCAGGGTACACCCCAAGAGACCCAGTACTTC
TRBJ1-1 | TRBV15 | NA | few | CATTGTLNTEAFF | TGTGCCACCACCGGGACTCTGAACACTGAAGCTTTCTTT
TRBJ2-4 | TRBV7-2 | NA | many | CASSLEVAKNIQYF | TGTGCCAGCAGCTTGGAGGTAGCCAAAAACATTCAGTACTTC
TRBJ2-7 | TRBV2 | NA | many | CASRDRSYEQYF | TGTGCCAGCAGGGACCGCTCCTACGAGCAGTACTTC
TRBJ1-2 | TRBV19 | NA | many | CASSIGLDGGYTF | TGTGCCAGTAGTATAGGTCTCGACGGGGGCTACACCTTC
TRBJ1-3 | TRBV4-2 | NA | few | CASSLMRGTAGNTIYF | TGTGCCAGCAGCCTTATGAGAGGGACCGCCGGAAACACCATATATTTT
TRBJ2-5 | TRBV20-1 | TRBD2 | many | CSARDPLAGAQETQYF | TGCAGTGCTAGGGACCCGCTAGCGGGGGCTCAAGAGACCCAGTACTTC
TRBJ1-2 | TRBV19 | NA | many | CASRRMVGSYGYTF | TGTGCCAGTCGCCGGATGGTGGGCTCATATGGCTACACCTTC
TRBJ1-5 | TRBV12-3/TRBV12-4 | NA | many | CASSNTGISNQPQHF | TGTGCCAGCAGTAACACAGGGATCAGCAATCAGCCCCAGCATTTT
TRBJ2-7 | TRBV20-1 | TRBD2 | NA | CSTSGSLGSVEQYF | TGCAGTACGAGCGGGAGTCTAGGGTCGGTCGAGCAGTACTTC
TRBJ2-2 | TRBV2 | NA | NA | CASSESRVDTGELFF | TGTGCCAGCAGTGAATCCAGGGTCGACACCGGGGAGCTGTTTTTT
TRBJ1-6 | TRBV27 | NA | few | CASTSGSGNSPLHF | TGTGCCAGCACTTCTGGGTCCGGGAATTCACCCCTCCACTTT
TRBJ2-2 | TRBV9 | NA | few | CASSPGEGRGELFF | TGTGCCAGCAGTCCCGGTGAGGGACGCGGGGAGCTGTTTTTT
TRBJ2-7 | TRBV2 | NA | many | CASKFQGRADSYEQYF | TGTGCCAGCAAATTTCAAGGGCGGGCGGACTCCTACGAGCAGTACTTC
TRBJ2-5 | TRBV7-2 | NA | many | CASRQAGTETQYF | TGTGCCAGCAGACAAGCAGGGACGGAGACCCAGTACTTC
TRBJ1-5 | TRBV28 | NA | few | CASSLSTPRQPQHF | TGTGCCAGCAGTTTATCTACCCCAAGGCAGCCCCAGCATTTT
TRBJ2-7 | TRBV28 | NA | many | CASSPSRGSASYEQYF | TGTGCCAGCAGTCCCTCCCGGGGGTCCGCCTCCTACGAGCAGTACTTC
TRBJ2-7 | TRBV6-5 | NA | many | CASSYGQHYEQYF | TGTGCCAGCAGTTACGGACAGCACTACGAGCAGTACTTC
TRBJ2-3 | TRBV5-1 | TRBD1 | NA | CASSPRTGDTDTQYF | TGCGCCAGCAGCCCGAGGACAGGAGACACAGATACGCAGTACTTT
TRBJ1-1 | TRBV6-1 | TRBD1 | NA | CASSELAGGNTEAFF | TGTGCCAGCAGTGAATTGGCAGGGGGGAACACTGAAGCTTTCTTT
TRBJ2-2 | TRBV5-1 | NA | NA | CASRSRWGTGELFF | TGCGCCAGCAGGTCCCGCTGGGGCACCGGGGAGCTGTTTTTT
TRBJ1-4 | TRBV19 | NA | many | CASSIANSGTTNEKLFF | TGTGCCAGTAGTATAGCCAATTCCGGGACAACTAATGAAAAACTGTTTTTT
TRBJ2-7 | TRBV6-1 | TRBD2 | many | CASSEGGGAEQYF | TGTGCCAGCAGTGAAGGGGGAGGGGCCGAGCAGTACTTC
TRBJ1-5 | TRBV6-1 | NA | many | CASSEGVGFNQPQHF | TGTGCCAGCAGTGAAGGAGTGGGATTCAATCAGCCCCAGCATTTT
TRBJ2-5 | TRBV6-5 | NA | many | CASSYGLDETQYF | TGTGCCAGCAGTTATGGGTTAGATGAGACCCAGTACTTC
TRBJ1-3 | TRBV11-2 | NA | few | CASSRTRDSGNTIYF | TGTGCCAGCAGCCGAACCCGGGACTCTGGAAACACCATATATTTT
TRBJ2-2 | TRBV2 | TRBD1 | NA | CASAGGPNTGELFF | TGTGCCAGCGCAGGGGGCCCGAACACCGGGGAGCTGTTTTTT
TRBJ1-1 | TRBV30 | NA | NA | CAWSVSLQGVAFF | TGTGCCTGGAGTGTATCCCTCCAGGGTGTAGCTTTCTTT
TRBJ2-5 | TRBV6-1 | TRBD2 | many | CASSRGLAGVRETQYF | TGTGCCAGCAGTCGCGGACTAGCGGGAGTAAGAGAGACCCAGTACTTC
TRBJ2-7 | TRBV7-9 | NA | many | CASSLKDHDEQYF | TGTGCCAGCAGCTTAAAGGACCACGACGAGCAGTACTTC
TRBJ2-7 | TRBV27 | TRBD1 | NA | CASSTGTALYEQYF | TGTGCCAGCTCAACCGGGACAGCCCTCTACGAGCAGTACTTC
TRBJ2-5 | TRBV6-1 | TRBD2 | many | CASSAGTTQETQYF | TGTGCCAGCAGTGCCGGGACTACTCAAGAGACCCAGTACTTC
TRBJ1-2 | TRBV6-1 | TRBD1 | many | CASTITRDSRGYTF | TGTGCCAGCACTATAACCAGGGACAGCAGAGGCTACACCTTC
TRBJ1-3 | TRBV28 | NA | many | CASSLLGNSGNTIYF | TGTGCCAGCAGTTTATTAGGAAACTCTGGAAACACCATATATTTT
TRBJ2-5 | TRBV2 | TRBD1 | many | CASSGTGIKTQYF | TGTGCCAGCAGTGGGACAGGGATAAAGACCCAGTACTTC
TRBJ2-7 | TRBV27 | NA | many | CASKGPGYEQYF | TGTGCCAGCAAAGGACCCGGGTACGAGCAGTACTTC
TRBJ2-2 | TRBV6-1 | TRBD1 | many | CASSEAVAGGTGELFF | TGTGCCAGCAGTGAAGCGGTCGCAGGGGGTACCGGGGAGCTGTTTTTT
TRBJ2-7 | TRBV2 | NA | many | CASSGLEAYEQYF | TGTGCCAGCAGTGGGCTCGAGGCTTACGAGCAGTACTTC
TRBJ2-7 | TRBV24-1 | TRBD1 | many | CATSDSGTGRYEQYF | TGTGCCACCAGTGACTCCGGGACAGGTCGGTACGAGCAGTACTTC
TRBJ2-2 | TRBV20-1 | TRBD2 | many | CSARDLSSGDVGTGELFF | TGCAGTGCTAGAGATCTATCTAGCGGGGACGTGGGAACCGGGGAGCTGTTTTTT
TRBJ2-2 | TRBV6-1 | NA | many | CASIITGKNTGELFF | TGTGCCAGCATCATAACCGGGAAGAACACCGGGGAGCTGTTTTTT
TRBJ2-2 | TRBV28 | NA | many | CASSLGAGVGTGELFF | TGTGCCAGCAGTTTGGGGGCGGGAGTTGGGACCGGGGAGCTGTTTTTT
TRBJ2-7 | TRBV9 | NA | few | CASSVGGGANSYEQYF | TGTGCCAGCAGCGTAGGAGGAGGGGCCAACTCCTACGAGCAGTACTTC
TRBJ2-7 | TRBV6-1 | TRBD2 | NA | CATLSGDYEQYF | TGTGCCACCCTAAGCGGGGACTACGAGCAGTACTTC
TRBJ1-5 | TRBV6-4 | NA | NA | CASLSETVDSNQPQHF | TGTGCCAGCTTATCGGAGACAGTAGATAGCAATCAGCCCCAGCATTTT
TRBJ1-2 | TRBV7-9 | NA | many | CASSLWIISSTNYTF | TGTGCCAGCAGCTTATGGATCATCTCCTCCACCAACTACACCTTC
TRBJ2-4 | TRBV29-1 | NA | many | CSVEPARVGIQYF | TGCAGCGTTGAACCTGCCAGGGTAGGCATTCAGTACTTC
TRBJ1-2 | TRBV2 | NA | many | CASSDGGNYGYTF | TGTGCCAGCAGTGATGGGGGGAACTATGGCTACACCTTC
TRBJ1-1 | TRBV25-1 | NA | many | CASSEGTFGFF | TGTGCCAGCAGTGAGGGGACGTTCGGTTTCTTT
TRBJ2-4 | TRBV12-3/TRBV12-4 | TRBD2 | many | CASSLYGGRAAKNIKYF | TGTGCCAGCAGCCTCTATGGCGGGAGGGCCGCCAAAAACATTAAGTACTTC
TRBJ1-1 | TRBV12-3/TRBV12-4 | TRBD1 | NA | CASSGTGGPRTEAFF | TGTGCCAGCAGTGGGACAGGGGGCCCGAGAACTGAAGCTTTCTTT
TRBJ1-1 | TRBV12-3/TRBV12-4 | NA | many | CASTPRFTEAFF | TGTGCCAGCACCCCACGTTTCACTGAAGCTTTCTTT
TRBJ2-4 | TRBV28 | NA | many | CASTPLGRGAKNIQYF | TGTGCCAGCACCCCATTGGGTCGGGGGGCCAAAAACATTCAGTACTTC
TRBJ2-7 | TRBV2 | NA | NA | CASSEAWQNNEQYF | TGTGCCAGCAGTGAAGCATGGCAGAATAACGAGCAGTACTTC